Here is one TCR beta chain with its context. These data belong to a study of T cell responses to AZD1222 COVID-19 vaccine. The CDR3 sequence is 14 residues long. Trimming stripped 2 bases from V and 0 bases from J, with 8 bases between. Germline assignment: CDR1 SGHTA and CDR2 FQGNSA. Sequencing used immunoSEQ multiplex PCR; TCRdb keeps in-frame clones, though not all of them. This sample has tens of thousands of clones, with roughly 88% found just once. The source is an adult in good health. The sequenced sample was peripheral blood, obtained on day 0 of AZD1222 vaccination. The chain combines TRBV7-2 with TRBJ2-7; no firm D call. The chain's CDR3 is CASSLSPVSYEQYF. CDR3 bases: TGTGCCAGCAGCTTATCCCCGGTCTCCTACGAGCAGTACTTC.